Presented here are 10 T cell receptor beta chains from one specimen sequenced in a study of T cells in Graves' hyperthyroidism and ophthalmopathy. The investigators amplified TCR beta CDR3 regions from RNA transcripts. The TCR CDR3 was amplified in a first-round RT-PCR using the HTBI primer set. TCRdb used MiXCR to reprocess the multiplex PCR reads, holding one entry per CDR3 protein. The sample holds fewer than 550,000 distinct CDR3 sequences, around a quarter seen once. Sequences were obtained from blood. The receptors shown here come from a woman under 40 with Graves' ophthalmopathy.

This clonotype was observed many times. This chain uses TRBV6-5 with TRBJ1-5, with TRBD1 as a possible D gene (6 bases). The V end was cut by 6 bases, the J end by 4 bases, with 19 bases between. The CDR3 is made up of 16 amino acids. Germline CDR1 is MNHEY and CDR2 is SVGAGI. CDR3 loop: CASRPRGRADNQPQHF. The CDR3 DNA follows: TGTGCCAGCAGGCCGCGGGGGCGAGCCGATAATCAGCCCCAGCATTTT.

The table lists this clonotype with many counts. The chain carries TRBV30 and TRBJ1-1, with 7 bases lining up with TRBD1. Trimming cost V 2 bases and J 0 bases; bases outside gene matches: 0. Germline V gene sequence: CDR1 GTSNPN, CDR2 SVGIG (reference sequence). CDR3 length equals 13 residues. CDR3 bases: TGTGCCTGGAGTACAGGGGTGAACACTGAAGCTTTCTTT. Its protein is CAWSTGVNTEAFF.

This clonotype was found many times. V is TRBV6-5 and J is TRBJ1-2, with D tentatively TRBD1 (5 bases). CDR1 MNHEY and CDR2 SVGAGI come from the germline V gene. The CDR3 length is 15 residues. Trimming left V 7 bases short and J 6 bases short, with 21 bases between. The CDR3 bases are TGTGCCAGCACAGAATCCGGGACCCGAGGGGATGGCTACACCTTC. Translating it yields CASTESGTRGDGYTF.

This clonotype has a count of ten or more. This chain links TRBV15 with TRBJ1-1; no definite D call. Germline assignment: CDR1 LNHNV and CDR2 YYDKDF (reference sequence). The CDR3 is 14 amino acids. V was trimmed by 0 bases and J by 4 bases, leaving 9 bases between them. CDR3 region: CATSRDGGFTEAFF. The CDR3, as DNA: TGTGCCACCAGCAGAGATGGAGGGTTCACTGAAGCTTTCTTT.

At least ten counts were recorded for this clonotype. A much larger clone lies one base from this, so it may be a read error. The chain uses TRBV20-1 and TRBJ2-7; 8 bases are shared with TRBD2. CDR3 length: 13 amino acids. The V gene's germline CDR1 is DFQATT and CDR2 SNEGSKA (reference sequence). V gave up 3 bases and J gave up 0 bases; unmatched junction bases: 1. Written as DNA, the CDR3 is TGCAGTGCTAGCGGGGGGGACTCCTACGAGCAGTACTTC. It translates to CSASGGDSYEQYF.

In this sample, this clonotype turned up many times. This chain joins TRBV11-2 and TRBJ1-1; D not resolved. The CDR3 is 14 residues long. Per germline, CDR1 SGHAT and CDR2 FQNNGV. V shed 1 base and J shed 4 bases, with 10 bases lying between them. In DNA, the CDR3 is TGTGCCAGCAGCTTAGTGTTCCTCTCCACTGAAGCTTTCTTT. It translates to CASSLVFLSTEAFF.

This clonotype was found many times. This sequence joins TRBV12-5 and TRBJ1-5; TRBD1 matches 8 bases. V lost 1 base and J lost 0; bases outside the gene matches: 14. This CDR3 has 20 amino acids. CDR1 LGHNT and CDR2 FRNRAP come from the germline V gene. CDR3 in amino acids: CASGLAVDRVRGGSNQPQHF. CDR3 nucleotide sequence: TGTGCTAGTGGTTTGGCGGTGGACAGGGTAAGGGGCGGTAGCAATCAGCCCCAGCATTTT.

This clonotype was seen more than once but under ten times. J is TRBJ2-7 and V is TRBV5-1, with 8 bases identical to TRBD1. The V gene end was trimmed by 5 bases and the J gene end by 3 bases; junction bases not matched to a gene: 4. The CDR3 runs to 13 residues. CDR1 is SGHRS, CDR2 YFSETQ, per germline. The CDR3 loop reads CASRPQGGYEQYF. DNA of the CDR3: TGCGCCAGCAGACCACAGGGGGGCTACGAGCAGTACTTC.

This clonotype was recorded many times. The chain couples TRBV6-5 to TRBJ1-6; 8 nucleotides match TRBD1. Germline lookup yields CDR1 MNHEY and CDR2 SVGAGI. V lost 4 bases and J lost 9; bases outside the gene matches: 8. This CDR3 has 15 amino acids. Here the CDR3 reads CASSSGQGNPSPLHF. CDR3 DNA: TGTGCCAGCAGTTCAGGACAGGGAAACCCTTCACCCCTCCACTTT.

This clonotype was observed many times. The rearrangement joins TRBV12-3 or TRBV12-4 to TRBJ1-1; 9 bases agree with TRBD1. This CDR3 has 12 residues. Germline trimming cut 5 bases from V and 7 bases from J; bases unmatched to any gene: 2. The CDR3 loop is CASSGQGIEAFF. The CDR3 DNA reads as TGTGCCAGCAGTGGACAGGGGATTGAAGCTTTCTTT.